These T cell receptor beta chains were read from a single sample in a study of OX40 agonist ivuxolimab in advanced cancers. Some clones are missing from TCRdb's copy, which holds only in-frame ones; the method was immunoSEQ multiplex PCR. The data hold tens of thousands of clones, with about 94% observed a single time. Sequences were derived from CD4+ or CD8+ T cells sorted from blood, sampled in a trial of the OX40 agonist ivuxolimab. The source is an adult with an advanced solid tumor such as melanoma, head and neck, liver or kidney cancer. CDR3s include the opening cysteine and the closing phenylalanine or tryptophan.

V: TRBV7-9
J: TRBJ2-7
CDR3: CASRGGPVGQGHEQYF

V: TRBV4-2
J: TRBJ1-2
CDR3: CASSQGVSYGYTF

V: TRBV4-1
J: TRBJ2-7
CDR3: CASSQSPPGRFTYEQYF

V: TRBV16
J: TRBJ1-2
CDR3: CASSPLGTGGVGYTF

V: TRBV27
J: TRBJ2-7
CDR3: CASRIAGGPYEQYF

V: TRBV27
J: TRBJ1-1
CDR3: CASSFGDKAFF

V: TRBV10-1
J: TRBJ2-3
CDR3: CASSESFGGDTQYF

V: TRBV2
J: TRBJ1-5
CDR3: CASSVEPDGSGTLNQPQHF

V: TRBV28
J: TRBJ2-1
CDR3: CASSLGTGTYNEQFF

V: TRBV19
J: TRBJ2-5
CDR3: CASAPRGLAAETQYF

V: TRBV28
J: TRBJ2-1
CDR3: CASTHMRVNEQFF

V: TRBV5-3
J: TRBJ2-5
CDR3: CARSRTGGAGRKTQYF

V: TRBV19
J: TRBJ2-1
CDR3: CASSTTGYNEQFF

V: TRBV6-6
J: TRBJ1-1
CDR3: CASSPWDTGDTEAFF

V: TRBV6-5
J: TRBJ1-5
CDR3: CASTAGPNQPQHF

V: TRBV13
J: TRBJ2-1
CDR3: CASRAPHSGDVNEQFF

V: TRBV9
J: TRBJ2-3
CDR3: CASSVGYAWTGDPPTDTQYF

V: TRBV7-2
J: TRBJ1-1
CDR3: CASSPVPTEAFF

V: TRBV27
J: TRBJ2-7
CDR3: CASSFQLGSSYEQYF

V: TRBV28
J: TRBJ2-1
CDR3: CASSRLAEGPYNEQFF

V: TRBV28
J: TRBJ1-2
CDR3: CASSPGQTNYGYTF

V: TRBV28
J: TRBJ1-1
CDR3: CASSEPGEVEAFF

V: TRBV6-1
J: TRBJ2-3
CDR3: CASSGVAGGPDTQYF

V: TRBV6-5
J: TRBJ2-5
CDR3: CASSYGGGKETQYF

V: TRBV5-1
J: TRBJ2-3
CDR3: CASSFSPTDTQYF

V: TRBV19
J: TRBJ2-3
CDR3: CASRLDYRTGDTTDTQYF

V: TRBV29-1
J: TRBJ2-1
CDR3: CSVGDGYNEQFF

V: TRBV25-1
J: TRBJ1-1
CDR3: CASSPGTALNTEAFF

V: TRBV21-1
J: TRBJ1-3
CDR3: CAPIRGASSGNTIYF

V: TRBV4-1
J: TRBJ2-1
CDR3: CASSQETSHIYNEQFF

V: TRBV7-2
J: TRBJ2-1
CDR3: CASSPRTSGERSHEQFF

V: TRBV4-2
J: TRBJ2-7
CDR3: CASSQGSELYEQYF

V: TRBV11-2
J: TRBJ1-3
CDR3: CASSLDPGHMSSGNTIYF

V: TRBV5-6
J: TRBJ1-2
CDR3: CASSLAPGGADGYTF

V: TRBV7-2
J: TRBJ1-5
CDR3: CASSFYGGDQPQHF

V: TRBV5-4
J: TRBJ2-7
CDR3: CASSRDLGEQYF

V: TRBV4-2
J: TRBJ2-3
CDR3: CASSPTSGGSDTQYF

V: TRBV19
J: TRBJ1-2
CDR3: CASVWAGGPNYGYTF

V: TRBV4-1
J: TRBJ2-3
CDR3: CASSQMLSNTQYF

V: TRBV28
J: TRBJ2-7
CDR3: CASSFRGQGAYEQYF

V: TRBV15
J: TRBJ2-1
CDR3: CATSSLRDNEQFF

V: TRBV7-9
J: TRBJ2-5
CDR3: CASSLYGAGGAETQYF

V: TRBV15
J: TRBJ2-7
CDR3: CATSLGTHYEQYF

V: TRBV9
J: TRBJ2-6
CDR3: CASSVDPGQGIAGANVLTF

V: TRBV7-3
J: TRBJ2-1
CDR3: CASSWAGGSNEQFF

V: TRBV4-1
J: TRBJ2-1
CDR3: CASTQVGGYNEQFF

V: TRBV5-4
J: TRBJ2-6
CDR3: CASSLGVSTPAGSGANVLTF